The 13 T cell receptor beta chains presented below share a single source sample, sequenced in a study of CD8 T cells in ankylosing spondylitis. Study results and limitations: What seemed typical of ankylosing spondylitis blood was a TCR beta motif built from about 8 highly homologous variants.

Their target antigens are unknown. TCRdb re-derived calls from the 5' RACE reads in MiXCR, one entry per CDR3 protein. The sample includes more than 500,000 distinct CDR3 sequences, roughly 5% of them seen just once. The material sequenced was blood, either unsorted or a sorted T cell fraction (not recorded which). The receptor set was obtained from a male donor with ankylosing spondylitis.

A few counts support this clonotype. DNA of the CDR3: TGTGCCAGCAGCCCCTCTCATGGGAGCCCTAGGGAGGGCTACACCTTC. Its protein product is CASSPSHGSPREGYTF. The chain employs TRBV16 and TRBJ1-2; D is uncertain. V was trimmed by 4 bases and J by 8 bases, leaving 23 bases between them. CDR1 and CDR2 from the germline V gene are KGHSY and FQNENV. This CDR3 spans 16 amino acids. Full variable domain (remainder filled in from reference TRBV16 and TRBJ1-2): GEEVAQTPKHLVRGEGQKAKLYCAPIKGHSYVFWYQQVLKNEFKFLISFQNENVFDETGMPKERFSAKCLPNSPCSLEIQATKLEDSAVYFCASSPSHGSPREGYTFGSGTRLTVV.

This clonotype was detected many times. V gene TRBV5-1 combines with J gene TRBJ2-5, with a possible D match to TRBD1 (5 bases). Trimming removed 5 bases at V and 4 bases at J, with 15 bases between. In germline, CDR1 is SGHRS, CDR2 YFSETQ. The length of the CDR3 is 14 residues. The CDR3 DNA reads as TGCGCCAGCAGTAATGGGGCATTTGGAGAGACCCAGTACTTC. It encodes CASSNGAFGETQYF.

Ten or more counts support this clonotype. V and J are TRBV4-3 and TRBJ1-2; TRBD1 matches at 10 bases. The CDR3 has 16 residues. Germline CDR1 reads LGHNA; CDR2 reads YSLEER. V dropped 4 bases and J dropped 7; count of bases not matched to a gene: 12. The CDR3: CASSRISGTGARGYTF. The CDR3 nucleotides are TGCGCCAGCAGCCGGATTTCCGGGACAGGGGCGCGTGGCTACACCTTC.

This clonotype was counted a few times. V usage is TRBV20-1 and J usage is TRBJ2-7; 12 bases are a match to TRBD2. Germline CDR1 and CDR2: DFQATT and SNEGSKA (reference sequence). CDR3 length equals 15 residues. Losses at the gene ends were 5 bases for V and 3 bases for J; bases not matched to a gene: 8. The CDR3 region is CSARASGGAYYEQYF. DNA of the CDR3: TGCAGTGCTCGAGCTAGCGGGGGGGCTTACTACGAGCAGTACTTC.

This sequence joins TRBV7-2 and TRBJ2-3; unclear D gene. This CDR3 comprises 11 residues. Germline CDR1 is SGHTA and CDR2 is FQGNSA. Trimming removed 10 bases from V and 6 bases from J, with 11 bases in between. This CDR3 reads CATPLADTQYF. The CDR3 region has the DNA TGTGCCACGCCTTTGGCGGATACGCAGTATTTT.

This clonotype was counted only a few times. The CDR3 nucleotides read TGTGCCAGCAGCGGGAGACAGGGGGACCGCTACGAGCAGTACTTC. Its translation: CASSGRQGDRYEQYF. The chain employs TRBV9 and TRBJ2-7, with 9 bases that match TRBD1. CDR3 size: 15 residues. The germline V gene encodes CDR1 SGDLS and CDR2 YYNGEE. The junction had 7 bases not matched to a gene; V was cut back by 3 bases and J by 3 bases. Full variable domain (missing parts from reference TRBV9 and TRBJ2-7): DSGVTQTPKHLITATGQRVTLRCSPRSGDLSVYWYQQSLDQGLQFLIQYYNGEERAKGNILERFSAQQFPDLHSELNLSSLELGDSALYFCASSGRQGDRYEQYFGPGTRLTVT.

At least ten counts were recorded for this clonotype. The genes are TRBV28 and TRBJ2-5, with D maybe TRBD1 (5 bases). From germline, CDR1 is MDHEN and CDR2 SYDVKM. V lost 8 bases, J lost 6 bases, and 16 bases lay in between. The CDR3 contains 13 residues. CDR3 sequence: CASRRTSSKTQYF. Written as DNA, the CDR3 is TGTGCCAGCCGGCGGACAAGCTCGAAGACCCAGTACTTC.

This clonotype was observed many times. This chain connects TRBV4-1 to TRBJ1-5; TRBD1 might be the D (6 bases). This CDR3 comprises 16 residues. V dropped 3 bases and J dropped 0 bases, with 12 bases sitting between them. CDR1 MGHRA and CDR2 YSYEKL come from the germline V gene. CDR3 region: CASSQTGQYSNQPQHF. CDR3 coding DNA: TGCGCCAGCAGCCAGACAGGACAGTATAGCAATCAGCCCCAGCATTTT.

This clonotype has a count of ten or more. The J gene is TRBJ2-2, the V gene TRBV25-1; TRBD1 aligns across 9 bases. V lost 6 bases and J lost 5; bases outside the gene matches: 1. CDR1 MGHDK and CDR2 SYGVNS come from the germline V gene. This CDR3 region has 13 residues. The CDR3 DNA reads TGTGCCAGCAGGGACAGGGGAACCGGGGAGCTGTTTTTT. It specifies CASRDRGTGELFF.

At least ten counts were recorded for this clonotype. A read error may account for a junction end that differs from germline. The rearrangement uses TRBV18 and TRBJ1-1; the D gene is possibly TRBD1 (6 bases). CDR3 length equals 14 residues. Germline CDR1 reads KGHSH; CDR2 reads LQKENI. CDR3 protein: CASSPRGVNTEAVF. CDR3 sequence (DNA): TGTGCCAGCTCACCTAGGGGGGTGAACACTGAAGCTGTCTTT.

The sample holds many counts of this clonotype. The chain is built from TRBV27 and TRBJ1-2, with 7 bases lining up with TRBD1. The trim removed 4 bases at V and 6 bases at J, leaving 8 bases unmatched. Germline lookup yields CDR1 MNHEY and CDR2 SMNVEV (reference sequence). The CDR3 covers 14 residues. CDR3 bases: TGTGCCAGCAGTTCCACACGGAGGGGGCATGGCTACACCTTC. Residues: CASSSTRRGHGYTF.

In its sample, this clonotype was seen many times. The J gene is TRBJ2-1, the V gene TRBV5-1, with D maybe TRBD2 (5 bases). With 0 bases removed from V and 7 bases from J, the gap between germline ends came to 14 bases. The germline gives CDR1 SGHRS, CDR2 YFSETQ. This CDR3 has 15 amino acids. For the CDR3, the DNA is TGCGCCAGCAGCTTGGGGGTCGGGGTCCTGAATGAGCAGTTCTTC. Amino acids: CASSLGVGVLNEQFF. Full variable domain (remainder filled in from reference TRBV5-1 and TRBJ2-1): KAGVTQTPRYLIKTRGQQVTLSCSPISGHRSVSWYQQTPGQGLQFLFEYFSETQRNKGNFPGRFSGRQFSNSRSEMNVSTLELGDSALYLCASSLGVGVLNEQFFGPGTRLTVL.

In its sample, this clonotype was seen many times. The gene calls are TRBV4-3 and TRBJ1-5; 9 bases are shared with TRBD1. The V segment lost 1 base and the J segment 7 bases; nucleotides outside the gene matches: 2. The V gene's germline CDR1 is LGHNA and CDR2 YSLEER. This CDR3 contains 14 residues. CDR3 protein: CASSQGGQGQPQHF. CDR3 DNA: TGCGCCAGCAGCCAAGGGGGACAGGGCCAGCCCCAGCATTTT.